These T cell receptor beta chains were read from a single sample in a study of Tregs in tolerant kidney transplant recipients. Only in-frame clones appear in the TCRdb table, and some are missing; sequencing was by immunoSEQ multiplex PCR. The sample has fewer than 60,000 clones; about 89% are singletons. This specimen was CD8+ T cells from blood (PBMCs), taken 24 months after the transplant. These receptors were collected from a human patient who received a combined kidney and bone marrow transplant. The graft donor may account for some of the T cells. CDR3s include the opening cysteine and the closing phenylalanine or tryptophan. D genes are given only for firm matches. Clone size appears in some rows only: once, few, many, or a class for an expanded clone.

v_gene	abundance	j_gene	d_gene	CDR3aa	CDR3nt
TRBV9	.	TRBJ2-2	TRBD2	CASSVGRERVTGELFF	TGTGCCAGCAGCGTAGGGCGGGAGAGGGTCACCGGGGAGCTGTTTTTT
TRBV19	.	TRBJ2-7	TRBD1	CASSIGQGEDYEQYF	TGTGCCAGTAGTATTGGACAGGGCGAGGACTACGAGCAGTACTTC
TRBV7-8	.	TRBJ2-7	TRBD2	CASSLGLAGYEQYF	TGTGCCAGCAGCTTAGGCCTAGCGGGGTACGAGCAGTACTTC
TRBV7-2	.	TRBJ2-3	.	CASSSRPSLDTQYF	TGTGCCAGCAGCTCGCGACCTAGCCTCGATACGCAGTATTTT
TRBV4-3	.	TRBJ2-4	TRBD1	CASSQAPDTGEQYF	TGCGCCAGCAGCCAAGCTCCGGATACAGGGGAGCAGTACTTC
TRBV5-6	.	TRBJ1-5	.	CASSLAADSLRQPQHF	TGTGCCAGCAGCCTTGCCGCTGACAGTTTACGTCAGCCCCAGCATTTT
TRBV27	.	TRBJ2-1	TRBD2	CASSLSQRGLYNEQFF	TGTGCCAGCAGTTTATCCCAGCGGGGGTTATACAATGAGCAGTTCTTC
TRBV7-8	.	TRBJ1-6	TRBD1	CASSSQGRDNSPLHF	TGTGCCAGCAGCTCACAGGGGCGGGATAATTCACCCCTCCACTTT
TRBV7-3	.	TRBJ2-2	TRBD2	CASSLTSLAELNTGELFF	TGTGCCAGCAGCTTAACCTCGCTAGCGGAGCTTAACACCGGGGAGCTGTTTTTT
TRBV9	.	TRBJ2-7	TRBD1	CASSVDSGTGGSHYEQYF	TGTGCCAGCAGCGTAGATAGTGGGACAGGGGGCTCCCACTACGAGCAGTACTTC
TRBV10-3	.	TRBJ2-4	.	CAISDPSVGVKNIQYF	TGTGCCATCAGTGATCCTAGCGTGGGAGTCAAAAACATTCAGTACTTC
TRBV27	.	TRBJ2-7	.	CASSPERENYEQYF	TGTGCCAGCAGTCCAGAACGGGAAAACTACGAGCAGTACTTC
TRBV6-6	.	TRBJ2-2	TRBD2	CASSYLAGTNTGELFF	TGTGCCAGCAGTTACCTAGCGGGTACGAACACCGGGGAGCTGTTTTTT
TRBV19	.	TRBJ2-1	.	CASRPRASYNEQFF	TGTGCCAGTAGGCCACGAGCCTCCTACAATGAGCAGTTCTTC
TRBV6-5	.	TRBJ2-2	TRBD1	CASGQGANTGELFF	TGTGCCAGCGGTCAGGGGGCGAACACCGGGGAGCTGTTTTTT
TRBV19	.	TRBJ2-3	TRBD1	CASSQRTGKSTDTQYF	TGTGCCAGTAGTCAACGGACAGGGAAGAGCACAGATACGCAGTATTTT
TRBV27	.	TRBJ2-3	TRBD2	CASSELAGASSTDTQYF	TGTGCCAGCAGTGAGCTAGCGGGGGCGAGTAGCACAGATACGCAGTATTTT
TRBV7-2	.	TRBJ2-1	.	CASSLVGGEQFF	TGTGCCAGCAGCTTAGTGGGGGGTGAGCAGTTCTTC
TRBV7-9	.	TRBJ2-1	TRBD2	CASSRTSEEQFF	TGTGCCAGCAGTCGAACTAGCGAGGAGCAGTTCTTC
TRBV6-5	once	TRBJ2-7	TRBD1	CASSNPGQGSYEQYF	TGTGCCAGCAGTAACCCGGGACAGGGATCCTACGAGCAGTACTTC
TRBV6-6	.	TRBJ1-1	.	CASSTKMGGGTEAFF	TGTGCCAGCAGCACAAAGATGGGGGGAGGGACTGAAGCTTTCTTT
TRBV5-1	.	TRBJ2-7	TRBD1	CASSSWGQTPAGEQYF	TGCGCCAGCAGCTCATGGGGACAGACCCCTGCGGGCGAGCAGTACTTC
TRBV19	.	TRBJ2-3	TRBD1	CASNRGSYTDTQYF	TGTGCCAGTAACAGGGGTTCGTATACAGATACGCAGTATTTT
TRBV13	.	TRBJ2-7	.	CASSLGLAAGEQYF	TGTGCCAGCAGCTTAGGACTAGCTGCGGGCGAGCAGTACTTC
TRBV27	.	TRBJ2-7	.	CASSSGHYYEQYF	TGTGCCAGCAGTTCCGGACACTACTACGAGCAGTACTTC
TRBV2	.	TRBJ2-2	TRBD2	CASSDTSGARELFF	TGTGCCAGCAGTGATACTAGCGGCGCGAGGGAGCTGTTTTTT
TRBV12-5	.	TRBJ2-1	.	CASGPTTYNEQFF	TGTGCTAGTGGTCCAACTACATACAATGAGCAGTTCTTC
TRBV25-1	.	TRBJ1-1	.	CASSEWDTANTEAFF	TGTGCCAGCAGTGAATGGGACACAGCGAACACTGAAGCTTTCTTT
TRBV7-9	few	TRBJ1-3	.	CASSSVRNTIYF	TGTGCCAGCAGCTCAGTAAGAAACACCATATATTTT
TRBV28	once	TRBJ2-7	TRBD1	CASRPGTAYEQYF	TGTGCCAGCAGACCCGGGACAGCTTACGAGCAGTACTTC
TRBV7-2	.	TRBJ1-1	.	CASSLEPGDTEAFF	TGTGCCAGCAGCTTAGAGCCGGGGGACACTGAAGCTTTCTTT
TRBV10-3	.	TRBJ2-3	.	CAISESTWHLGDTQYF	TGTGCCATCAGTGAGTCGACATGGCACTTGGGAGATACGCAGTATTTT
TRBV7-9	.	TRBJ2-3	TRBD2	CASSLLLTSGSTDTQYF	TGTGCCAGCAGCTTACTTTTAACTAGCGGGAGCACAGATACGCAGTATTTT
TRBV7-9	.	TRBJ1-5	TRBD1	CASSWDRVGNQPQHF	TGTGCCAGCAGCTGGGACAGGGTTGGCAATCAGCCCCAGCATTTT
TRBV11-3	once	TRBJ1-1	.	CASSLGGAKAFF	TGTGCCAGCAGCTTAGGGGGCGCCAAAGCTTTCTTT
TRBV4-2	.	TRBJ2-7	.	CASSQVDRGLAGGISYEQYF	TGTGCCAGCAGCCAAGTGGACAGGGGGCTAGCGGGAGGGATCTCCTACGAGCAGTACTTC
TRBV2	once	TRBJ2-7	.	CASHGEFILYEQYF	TGTGCCAGCCATGGGGAGTTTATCCTCTACGAGCAGTACTTC
TRBV4-1	.	TRBJ1-1	.	CASSRKRPEQGITEAFF	TGCGCCAGCAGCCGGAAGCGCCCCGAACAGGGTATCACTGAAGCTTTCTTT
TRBV5-6	.	TRBJ2-2	.	CASSLGQTGELFF	TGTGCCAGCAGCTTGGGGCAAACCGGGGAGCTGTTTTTT
TRBV5-4	.	TRBJ2-1	TRBD2	CASSTAGESYNEQFF	TGTGCCAGCAGCACAGCGGGAGAATCCTACAATGAGCAGTTCTTC
TRBV28	.	TRBJ2-3	TRBD2	CASSFLAGGSSTDTQYF	TGTGCCAGCAGTTTTCTAGCGGGAGGGTCTAGCACAGATACGCAGTATTTT
TRBV5-6	.	TRBJ2-7	TRBD2	CASSPGLAGGYEQYF	TGTGCCAGCAGCCCGGGACTAGCGGGAGGGTACGAGCAGTACTTC
TRBV6-5	.	TRBJ2-7	TRBD1	CASRSDRGAYEQYF	TGTGCCAGCAGGTCGGACAGGGGAGCCTACGAGCAGTACTTC
TRBV4-1	.	TRBJ2-7	TRBD2	CASSQDPPTSGGYEQYF	TGCGCCAGCAGCCAAGATCCCCCGACTAGCGGGGGTTACGAGCAGTACTTC
TRBV15	.	TRBJ1-4	.	CATSRREGFEKLFF	TGTGCCACCAGCAGACGGGAGGGGTTTGAAAAACTGTTTTTT